The subject of this entry is one T cell receptor beta chain. Its antigen is unknown. The data stem from a study of T cell responses to AZD1222 COVID-19 vaccine. Overall study findings and caveats: The repertoires were collected only after the peak T cell response.

Measured with immunoSEQ multiplex PCR; TCRdb has only the in-frame clones, and not every one. The repertoire includes about 56,000 clones, less than 90% of them detected once, and around 7% sits in the top ten. The specimen comprised peripheral blood, sampled 28 days after the second AZD1222 dose. The receptor was derived from an adult who received the AZD1222 COVID-19 vaccine.

The CDR3: CASRQGAETQYF. CDR3 DNA: TGTGCCAGCAGACAGGGGGCCGAGACCCAGTACTTC. The rearrangement links TRBV7-2 to TRBJ2-5, with 9 bases aligning to TRBD1. This CDR3 is built from 12 residues. V shed 6 bases, J shed 5 bases, and the junction held 1 base outside the gene matches. CDR1 and CDR2 from the germline V gene are SGHTA and FQGNSA.